This passage covers 2 T cell receptor beta chains from one sample sequenced in a study of shared clonotypes between healthy human individuals (dated by TCRdb to 2018 to 2021). Library prep was done by the immunoSEQ multiplex PCR assay. This immuneACCESS table, as held by TCRdb, lists in-frame sequences with V and J called but not all clones. Of the missing ones, under half trace to an unresolved V gene in checked studies; the others have no known cause. The sample table shows more than 1,200,000 clones, and 98% are seen once. The ten largest clones take up approximately 0.38% of the sample. The specimen sequenced was naive CD4+ T cells sorted from blood. Explained via the paper, the cell subset or site label denotes: CD45RA+ positively selected. The origin of the receptors is a man aged 25-45 years in good health.

V is TRBV7-6 and J is TRBJ1-2; D is unclear. The V end lost 5 bases, the J end lost 0 bases, and 10 bases lay between the germline ends. The CDR3 has 14 amino acids. Looked up from germline, CDR1 is SGHVS and CDR2 is FNYEAQ. The CDR3 region is CASSRRVPNYGYTF. The DNA of the CDR3 is TGTGCCAGCAGCCGCCGCGTTCCTAACTATGGCTACACCTTC.

The gene calls are TRBV6-1 and TRBJ2-3; no clear D gene. CDR3 length equals 15 residues. V lost 6 bases and J 2 bases, leaving 15 bases between the germline ends. CDR1 and CDR2 (germline): MNHNS, SASEGT. The CDR3 DNA sequence: TGTGCCAGCAGCCATCACAGCTCCCACACAGATACGCAGTATTTT. This translates into CASSHHSSHTDTQYF.